This T cell receptor (beta chain) was observed in a study of post-analysis software for immune sequencing data (dated by TCRdb to 2015 to 2017). Regarding the complete study: Relapsing-remitting, secondary progressive and progressive-relapsing multiple sclerosis were recorded as disease courses, and subtype annotation was lacking for some patients. Patient repertoires were compared against roughly 11 previously published healthy control repertoires from donors aged about 6 to 28 years. A subset of samples was prepared in parallel using single-end sample barcoding, then pooled and co-amplified after Illumina adapter ligation.

To demonstrate the VDJtools post-analysis software, TCR beta repertoires were profiled from the peripheral blood of 13 young patients with multiple sclerosis. The patients with multiple sclerosis were children and adolescents between about 6 and 16 years of age. CDR1 and CDR2 are drawn from the germline V gene: SGHVS, FQNEAQ. From the cysteine through the phenylalanine, the CDR3 covers 15 amino acids. The retained sequence is limited to the CDR3, 45 bases, with the frame set at the first base. V was cut back by 4 bases and J by 0 bases, leaving a gap of 11 bases between them. The sample holds a few counts of this clonotype. The target of this receptor is not known. Per-base qualities were not stored, and no clone one base away is much larger. Here is what the overall study found, with its caveats: The multiple sclerosis patient group was slightly younger than the control group. Direct clustering with F measure revealed strong co-clustering of samples prepared in the same batch, which led to a batch-effect correction. About 5 TRBV segments, including TRBV5-6, TRBV5-1 and TRBV20-1, were significantly more frequent in patients than controls. Compared with controls, multiple sclerosis patients had significantly lower normalized Chao1 diversity, a finding suggesting substantial peripheral T-cell clonal expansion.

The library came from PCR. The run used an Illumina HiSeq 2500. Unique molecular identifiers were incorporated into TCR beta cDNA libraries to reduce PCR and sequencing biases. Per 1 to 10 million input T cells, around 500,000 cDNA molecules were obtained, such that each molecule approximated one T cell. The patient libraries were prepared and sequenced with the same protocol used for the earlier healthy control dataset. Within a given batch, samples were prepared together, multiplexed and sequenced on the same HiSeq lane. On the study's bioinformatics: MIGEC was used to process the raw barcoded reads, and molecular identifier groups with only a single read were discarded before consensus assembly and CDR3 extraction. VDJtools was used for post-analysis of the clonotype tables, and diversity was normalized by down-sampling every dataset to the size of the smallest sample. In repertoire overlap clustering, CDR3 amino acid sequences, but not nucleotide sequences, were matched to correct batch-related cross-sample contamination. TCRdb cleaned the public reads at Q25 with fastp, built clones with MiXCR and kept in-frame beta chains. Here each entry gathers all rows of one CDR3 protein and keeps the most common genes and DNA. None of the V and J calls come from the authors' own analysis; TCRdb made them. The sample contains about 540,000 distinct CDR3 sequences, around a third of them found a single time. The ten largest clones represent 4.5% to 7.5% of the sample.

The receptor comes from a girl under 18 with multiple sclerosis. Sequencing was carried out using blood. This sequence uses TRBV7-8 and TRBJ2-3, with TRBD1 tentatively as D gene (5 bases match). DNA sequence: TGTGCCAGCAGCTCCGGACATACTAGCACAGATACGCAGTATTTT. This sequence encodes CASSSGHTSTDTQYF.